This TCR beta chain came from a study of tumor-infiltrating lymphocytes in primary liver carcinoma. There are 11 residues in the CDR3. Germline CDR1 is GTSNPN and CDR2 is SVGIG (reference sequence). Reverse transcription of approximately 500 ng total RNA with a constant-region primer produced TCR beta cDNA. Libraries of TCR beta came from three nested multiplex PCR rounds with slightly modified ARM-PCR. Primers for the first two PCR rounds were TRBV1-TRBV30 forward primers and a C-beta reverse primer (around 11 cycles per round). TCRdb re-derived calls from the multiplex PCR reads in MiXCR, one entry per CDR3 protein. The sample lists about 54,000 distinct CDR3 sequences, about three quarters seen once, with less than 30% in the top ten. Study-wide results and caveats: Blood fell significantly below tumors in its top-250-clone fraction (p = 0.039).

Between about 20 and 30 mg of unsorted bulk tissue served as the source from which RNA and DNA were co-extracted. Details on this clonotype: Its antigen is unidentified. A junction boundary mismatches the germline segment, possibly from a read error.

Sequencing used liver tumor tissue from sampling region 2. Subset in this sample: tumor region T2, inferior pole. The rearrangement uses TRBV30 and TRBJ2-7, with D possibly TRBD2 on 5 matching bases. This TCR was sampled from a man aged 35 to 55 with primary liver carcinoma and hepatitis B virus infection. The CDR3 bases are TGTGCATGGGAGAGCTCCTACGAGCTGTATTTC. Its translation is CAWESSYELYF.